The 9 T cell receptor beta chains presented below share a single source sample, sequenced in a study of relationships among human T cell subsets. From mRNA, alpha and beta CDR3 regions were amplified using semiquantitative ARM-PCR. ARM-PCR used tagged nested gene-specific primers, then communal superprimers for exponential amplification. A single record per CDR3 protein comes from TCRdb applying MiXCR to the multiplex PCR reads. Counted here are 16,000 or so distinct CDR3 sequences, about 56% occurring once; the ten biggest clones make up 30% to 45%. The sequenced material came from total T cells sorted from blood. These receptors originate from a man between 35 and 55 years old in good health.

This sequence joins TRBV10-2 and TRBJ1-3; D is uncertain. Germline V gives CDR1 WSHSY, CDR2 SAAADI. The CDR3 has 15 amino acids. Trimming stripped 4 bases from V and 1 base from J, with 11 bases between. The CDR3 region has the DNA TGCGCCAGCAGTGTGTCATTTGGATCTGGAAACACCATATATTTT. Amino acid sequence: CASSVSFGSGNTIYF.

This clonotype showed up just a few times. The chain links TRBV6-1 to TRBJ1-1; the match to TRBD1 covers 10 bases. The CDR3 has 17 amino acids. Unmatched junction bases numbered 12, after V lost 4 bases and J lost 4 bases. CDR1 and CDR2 (germline): MNHNS, SASEGT. CDR3 DNA sequence: TGTGCCAGCAGTGCCCGGGACAGGGGTTATCCAGGCACTGAAGCTTTCTTT. As protein: CASSARDRGYPGTEAFF.

This clonotype was counted only a few times. V gene TRBV7-6 combines with J gene TRBJ1-3, with 7 bases identical to TRBD1. The J segment lost 1 base and the V segment lost 5 bases, leaving 5 bases of the junction unmatched. Germline V gene data show CDR1 as SGHVS and CDR2 as FNYEAQ. CDR3 length equals 15 residues. The CDR3 sequence is CASSPTTGSGNTIYF. CDR3 in DNA: TGTGCCAGCAGCCCTACGACAGGGTCTGGAAACACCATATATTTT. The whole variable domain, filled in from reference TRBV7-6 and TRBJ1-3, reads GAGVSQSPRYKVTKRGQDVALRCDPISGHVSLYWYRQALGQGPEFLTYFNYEAQQDKSGLPNDRFSAERPEGSISTLTIQRTEQRDSAMYRCASSPTTGSGNTIYFGEGSWLTVV.

This clonotype was recorded once. The rearrangement links TRBV4-1 to TRBJ1-1; a possible D gene is TRBD1 (5 bases). CDR3 length equals 14 residues. The V end lost 0 bases, the J end lost 4 bases, and 9 bases lay between the germline ends. From germline, CDR1 is MGHRA and CDR2 YSYEKL. CDR3 sequence reads: CASSQDEGITEAFF. CDR3 coding DNA: TGCGCCAGCAGCCAAGATGAGGGGATCACTGAAGCTTTCTTT.

In the case of this clonotype: Relative to the germline gene, one junction end is altered; a read error may explain this. This chain uses TRBV7-7 with TRBJ2-5; D is possibly TRBD1 (6 bases). Germline V CDR1 and CDR2: SSHAT, FNYEAQ (reference sequence). The CDR3 extends over 13 amino acids. CDR3 residues: CASTPWPGEIQYF. The CDR3 nucleotides are TGTGCTAGCACGCCTTGGCCAGGGGAGATCCAGTACTTC.

Of note for this clonotype: A read error may produce the germline difference seen at one junction end. The CDR3 DNA sequence: TGTGCCAGCAAGGGGGCTGGAGACACCATATATTTT. Amino acids: CASKGAGDTIYF. V is TRBV2 and J is TRBJ1-3; 7 bases line up with TRBD1. The CDR3 extends over 12 amino acids. Germline V gene sequence: CDR1 SNHLY, CDR2 FYNNEI.

The V and J genes are TRBV12-3 or TRBV12-4 and TRBJ1-5; no clear D. CDR3 length: 13 residues. V was cut by 5 bases and J by 2 bases, with 7 bases left in between. The CDR3: CASSLSGNQPQHF. CDR3 sequence (DNA): TGTGCCAGCAGTCTTAGCGGCAATCAGCCCCAGCATTTT.

This clonotype was counted a few times. The V call is TRBV21-1, the J call TRBJ2-5; the D segment call TRBD2 is taken from the table without a DNA check. TRBV21-1 is deemed a pseudogene. The CDR3 has 16 residues. CDR3 amino acids: CASISILAGGQETQYF. The CDR3 nucleotides read TGTGCCAGCATATCGATACTAGCGGGGGGCCAAGAGACCCAGTACTTC.

This chain uses TRBV28 with TRBJ1-5; D is unresolved. This CDR3 region has 16 residues. Germline V CDR1 and CDR2: MDHEN, SYDVKM. Between the trimmed V and J ends, which lost 2 bases and 6 bases, there was a span of 17 bases. The CDR3 DNA sequence: TGTGCCAGCAGTTTAGGGGTTGCGGGGAACAGTCAGCCCCAGCATTTT. It specifies CASSLGVAGNSQPQHF.